This TCR beta chain appears in the sequencing data of a study of identical twins. TCRdb fed the 5' RACE reads into MiXCR, producing one record per CDR3 protein. The sample includes about 100,000 distinct CDR3 sequences, under 7% of them seen just once. The V gene's germline CDR1 is SGHNT and CDR2 YENEEA. The CDR3 length is 17 residues. V shed 0 bases and J 0 bases; nucleotides not matched to a gene: 7. The source is a woman aged 45-65 years in good health. This chain joins TRBV11-3 and TRBJ1-1; 7 positions agree with TRBD1. Sequenced material: memory T cells sorted from blood. Here the CDR3 DNA reads TGTGCCAGCAGCTTAGAAGACAGGGTTGGTGTGAACACTGAAGCTTTCTTT. Encoded protein: CASSLEDRVGVNTEAFF.